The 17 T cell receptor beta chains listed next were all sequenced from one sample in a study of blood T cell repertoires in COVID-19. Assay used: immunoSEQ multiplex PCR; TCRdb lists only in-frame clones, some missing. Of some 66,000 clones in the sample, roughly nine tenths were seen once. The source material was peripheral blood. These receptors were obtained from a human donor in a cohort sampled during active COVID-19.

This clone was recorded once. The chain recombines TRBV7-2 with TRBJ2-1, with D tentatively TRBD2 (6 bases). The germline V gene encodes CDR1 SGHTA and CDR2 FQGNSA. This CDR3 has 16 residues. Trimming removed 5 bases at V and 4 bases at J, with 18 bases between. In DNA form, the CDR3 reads TGTGCCAGCAGCCCAGGACTATTTGAGGTGTACAATGAGCAGTTCTTC. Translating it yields CASSPGLFEVYNEQFF. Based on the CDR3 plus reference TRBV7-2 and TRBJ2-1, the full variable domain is GAGVSQSPSNKVTEKGKDVELRCDPISGHTALYWYRQSLGQGLEFLIYFQGNSAPDKSGLPSDRFSAERTGGSVSTLTIQRTQQEDSAVYLCASSPGLFEVYNEQFFGPGTRLTVL.

The CDR3 spells CASSPRDRGSTLHF. CDR3 DNA: TGTGCCAGTAGTCCTCGGGACAGGGGAAGCACCCTCCACTTT. The rearrangement links TRBV19 to TRBJ1-6; 10 bases agree with TRBD1. The CDR3 has 14 residues. Germline V gene lookup returns CDR1 LNHDA and CDR2 SQIVND (reference sequence). The junction had 9 bases not matched to a gene; V was cut back by 5 bases and J by 14 bases. Filled out from reference TRBV19 and TRBJ1-6, the complete variable domain reads DGGITQSPKYLFRKEGQNVTLSCEQNLNHDAMYWYRQDPGQGLRLIYYSQIVNDFQKGDIAEGYSVSREKKESFPLTVTSAQKNPTAFYLCASSPRDRGSTLHFGNGTRLTVT.

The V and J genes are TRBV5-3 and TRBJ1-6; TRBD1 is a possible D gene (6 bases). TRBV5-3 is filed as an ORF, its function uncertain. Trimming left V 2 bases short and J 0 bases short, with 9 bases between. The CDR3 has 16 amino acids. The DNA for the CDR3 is TGTGCCAGAAGCTTCGACAGGAGCTCCTATAATTCACCCCTCCACTTT. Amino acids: CARSFDRSSYNSPLHF.

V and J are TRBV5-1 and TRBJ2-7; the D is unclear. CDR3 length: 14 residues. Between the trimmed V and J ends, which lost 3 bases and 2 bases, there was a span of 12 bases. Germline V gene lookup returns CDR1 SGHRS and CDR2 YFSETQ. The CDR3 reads CASSWAGKAYEQYF. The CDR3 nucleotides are TGCGCCAGCAGCTGGGCTGGAAAAGCCTACGAGCAGTACTTC.

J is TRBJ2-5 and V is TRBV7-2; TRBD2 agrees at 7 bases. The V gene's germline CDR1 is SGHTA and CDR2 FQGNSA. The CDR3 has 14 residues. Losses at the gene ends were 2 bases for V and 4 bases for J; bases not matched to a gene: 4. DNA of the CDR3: TGTGCCAGCAGCTTATCACCGGGAGGAGAGACCCAGTACTTC. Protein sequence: CASSLSPGGETQYF. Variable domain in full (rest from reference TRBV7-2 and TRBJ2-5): GAGVSQSPSNKVTEKGKDVELRCDPISGHTALYWYRQSLGQGLEFLIYFQGNSAPDKSGLPSDRFSAERTGGSVSTLTIQRTQQEDSAVYLCASSLSPGGETQYFGPGTRLLVL.

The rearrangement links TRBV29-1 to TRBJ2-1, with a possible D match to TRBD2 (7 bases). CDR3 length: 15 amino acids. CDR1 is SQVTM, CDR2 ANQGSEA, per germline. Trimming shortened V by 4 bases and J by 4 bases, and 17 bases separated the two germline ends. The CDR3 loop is CSVAVWGGAYNEQFF. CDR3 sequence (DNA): TGCAGCGTTGCCGTTTGGGGGGGGGCTTACAATGAGCAGTTCTTC.

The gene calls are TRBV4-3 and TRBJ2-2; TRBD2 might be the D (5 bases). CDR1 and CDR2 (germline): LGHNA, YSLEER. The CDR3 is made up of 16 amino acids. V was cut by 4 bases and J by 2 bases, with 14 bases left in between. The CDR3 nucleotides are TGCGCCAGCAGCCTGTCGAGCGGATCTAACACCGGGGAGCTGTTTTTT. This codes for CASSLSSGSNTGELFF.

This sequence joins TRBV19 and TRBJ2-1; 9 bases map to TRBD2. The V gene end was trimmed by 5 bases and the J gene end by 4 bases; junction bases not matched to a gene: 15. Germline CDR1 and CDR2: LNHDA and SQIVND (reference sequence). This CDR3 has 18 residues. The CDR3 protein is CASSPYRLAGRLYNEQFF. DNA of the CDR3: TGTGCCAGTAGTCCGTACCGGCTAGCGGGAAGACTATACAATGAGCAGTTCTTC.

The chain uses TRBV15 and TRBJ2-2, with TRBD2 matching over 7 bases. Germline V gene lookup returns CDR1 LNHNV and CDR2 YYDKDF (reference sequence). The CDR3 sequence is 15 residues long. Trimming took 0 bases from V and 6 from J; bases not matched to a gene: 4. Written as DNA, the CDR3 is TGTGCCACCAGCAGAGAGAGGGCGGGGGCCGGGGAGCTGTTTTTT. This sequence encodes CATSRERAGAGELFF.

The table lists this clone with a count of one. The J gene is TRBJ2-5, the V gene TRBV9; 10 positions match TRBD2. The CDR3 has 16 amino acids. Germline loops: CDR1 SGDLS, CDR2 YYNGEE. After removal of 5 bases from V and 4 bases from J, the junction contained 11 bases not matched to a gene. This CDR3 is CASSYGASGSAETQYF. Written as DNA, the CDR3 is TGTGCCAGCAGTTACGGGGCTAGCGGGAGTGCAGAGACCCAGTACTTC. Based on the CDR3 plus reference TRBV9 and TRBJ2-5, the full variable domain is DSGVTQTPKHLITATGQRVTLRCSPRSGDLSVYWYQQSLDQGLQFLIQYYNGEERAKGNILERFSAQQFPDLHSELNLSSLELGDSALYFCASSYGASGSAETQYFGPGTRLLVL.

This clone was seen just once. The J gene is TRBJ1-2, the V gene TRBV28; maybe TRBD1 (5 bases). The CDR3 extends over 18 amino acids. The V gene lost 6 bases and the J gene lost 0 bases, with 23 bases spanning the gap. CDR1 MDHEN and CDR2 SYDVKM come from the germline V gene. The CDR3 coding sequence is TGTGCCAGCAGAGGGGTGGGTGGTGGGCCATCCTCTAACTATGGCTACACCTTC. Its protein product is CASRGVGGGPSSNYGYTF.

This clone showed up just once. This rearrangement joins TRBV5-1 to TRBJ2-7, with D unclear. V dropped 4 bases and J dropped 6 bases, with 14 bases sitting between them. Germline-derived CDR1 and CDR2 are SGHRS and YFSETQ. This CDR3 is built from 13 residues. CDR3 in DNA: TGCGCCAGCAGCGACGGCGAGGCCAGCGAGCAGTACTTC. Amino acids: CASSDGEASEQYF.

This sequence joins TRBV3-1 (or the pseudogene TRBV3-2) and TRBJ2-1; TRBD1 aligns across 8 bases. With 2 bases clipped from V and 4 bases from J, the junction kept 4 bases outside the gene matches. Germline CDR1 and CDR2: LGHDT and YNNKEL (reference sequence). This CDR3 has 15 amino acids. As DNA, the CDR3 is TGTGCCAGCAGCCAACCGACAGGGGAGTACAATGAGCAGTTCTTC. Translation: CASSQPTGEYNEQFF.

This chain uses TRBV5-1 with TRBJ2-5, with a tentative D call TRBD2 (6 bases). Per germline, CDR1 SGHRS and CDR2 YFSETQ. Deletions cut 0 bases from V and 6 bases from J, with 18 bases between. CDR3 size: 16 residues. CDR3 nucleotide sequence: TGCGCCAGCAGCTTGGATCCGGCGGGGAGGAGCAAGACCCAGTACTTC. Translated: CASSLDPAGRSKTQYF.

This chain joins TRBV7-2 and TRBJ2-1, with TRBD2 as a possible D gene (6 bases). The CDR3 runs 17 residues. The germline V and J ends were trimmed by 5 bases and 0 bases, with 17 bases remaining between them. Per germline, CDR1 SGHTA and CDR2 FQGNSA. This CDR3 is CASSPHSAGRSYNEQFF. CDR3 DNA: TGTGCCAGCAGCCCCCACTCGGCGGGGCGCTCCTACAATGAGCAGTTCTTC.

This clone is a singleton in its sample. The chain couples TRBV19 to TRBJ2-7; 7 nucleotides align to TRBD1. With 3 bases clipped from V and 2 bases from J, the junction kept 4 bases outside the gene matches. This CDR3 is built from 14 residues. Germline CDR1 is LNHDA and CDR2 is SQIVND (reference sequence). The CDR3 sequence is CASSIDRVTYEQYF. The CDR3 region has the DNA TGTGCCAGTAGTATTGACAGGGTCACCTACGAGCAGTACTTC.

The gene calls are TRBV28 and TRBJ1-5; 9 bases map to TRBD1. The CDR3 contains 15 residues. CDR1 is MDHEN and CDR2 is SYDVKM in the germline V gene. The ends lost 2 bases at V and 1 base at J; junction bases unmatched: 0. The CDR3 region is CASSLGTGSNQPQHF. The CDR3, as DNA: TGTGCCAGCAGTTTAGGGACAGGGAGCAATCAGCCCCAGCATTTT.